A single sample is the source of the 14 T cell receptor beta chains below, sequenced in a study of blood T cell repertoires in COVID-19. Produced via immunoSEQ multiplex PCR; TCRdb's table is partial and in-frame only. The sample lists 300,000 to 400,000 clones, more than 75% occurring once. Sequencing was carried out using PBMCs or T cells enriched from blood (not recorded which). Receptors were obtained from a woman between 18 and 30 years old who had recovered from COVID-19.

The chain employs TRBV7-6 and TRBJ2-5, with TRBD1 matching over 9 bases. The CDR3 is made up of 18 amino acids. V lost 5 bases to trimming and J lost 5 bases; unmatched junction nucleotides: 18. Germline V gives CDR1 SGHVS, CDR2 FNYEAQ. CDR3 sequence: CASSPKRKQGAREETQYF. The CDR3 DNA follows: TGTGCCAGCAGCCCAAAACGTAAACAGGGGGCGCGGGAGGAGACCCAGTACTTC.

The CDR3 region is CASSLEGLAGGRIYNEQFF. The CDR3 bases are TGTGCCAGTAGTCTGGAGGGACTAGCGGGGGGGAGGATCTACAATGAGCAGTTCTTC. This chain uses TRBV19 with TRBJ2-1; 16 bases line up with TRBD2. Germline assignment: CDR1 LNHDA and CDR2 SQIVND (reference sequence). The CDR3 covers 19 residues. V was clipped by 5 bases and J by 3 bases; unmatched bases: 10.

The rearrangement uses TRBV9 and TRBJ2-5, with unresolved D. V lost 4 bases and J 3 bases, leaving 25 bases between the germline ends. The germline CDR1 and CDR2 sequences are SGDLS and YYNGEE. This CDR3 contains 18 residues. CDR3 DNA: TGTGCCAGCAGCCCCCCCAAAAGAGGTCTGGCGGCCGAAGAGACCCAGTACTTC. Protein sequence: CASSPPKRGLAAEETQYF. Filled out from reference TRBV9 and TRBJ2-5, the complete variable domain reads DSGVTQTPKHLITATGQRVTLRCSPRSGDLSVYWYQQSLDQGLQFLIQYYNGEERAKGNILERFSAQQFPDLHSELNLSSLELGDSALYFCASSPPKRGLAAEETQYFGPGTRLLVL.

V is TRBV6-1 and J is TRBJ1-2; D may be TRBD1 (5 bases). CDR1 MNHNS and CDR2 SASEGT come from the germline V gene. Trimming stripped 3 bases from V and 4 bases from J, with 15 bases between. The CDR3 is made up of 15 amino acids. CDR3 loop: CASSDGGVNLYGYTF. The CDR3 DNA reads TGTGCCAGCAGTGACGGAGGGGTAAATCTCTATGGCTACACCTTC.

The J gene is TRBJ2-7, the V gene TRBV18; D might be TRBD2 (6 bases). Trimming pared 0 bases from V and 6 bases from J, leaving 9 bases between. The CDR3 loop spans 13 amino acids. Looked up from germline, CDR1 is KGHSH and CDR2 is LQKENI. The DNA for the CDR3 is TGTGCCAGCTCACCACCGGTGGGGGGCGAGCAGTACTTC. Protein: CASSPPVGGEQYF.

The chain recombines TRBV24-1 with TRBJ1-2; D is possibly TRBD1 (5 bases). CDR1 is KGHDR, CDR2 SFDVKD, per germline. Trimming removed 7 bases at V and 2 bases at J, with 10 bases between. The CDR3 contains 13 residues. The CDR3 loop is CATSRDSNYGYTF. The CDR3 nucleotides are TGTGCCACCAGCCGGGACTCCAACTATGGCTACACCTTC.

V and J are TRBV5-4 and TRBJ2-3; a weak D match, TRBD1 (8 bases). The CDR3 sequence is 16 residues long. CDR1 SGHNT and CDR2 YYREEE come from the germline V gene (reference sequence). V was trimmed by 5 bases and J by 5 bases, leaving 21 bases between them. CDR3 sequence reads: CASRRTGGVSLDTQYF. Written as DNA, the CDR3 is TGTGCCAGCAGGCGTACAGGGGGGGTGTCGTTAGATACGCAGTATTTT.

The rearrangement links TRBV5-1 to TRBJ2-1; 12 bases map to TRBD2. Germline lookup yields CDR1 SGHRS and CDR2 YFSETQ. CDR3 length equals 16 residues. After removal of 1 base from V and 7 bases from J, the junction contained 6 bases not matched to a gene. CDR3: CASSLPTSGGANEQFF. In nucleotides, the CDR3 is TGCGCCAGCAGCTTGCCGACTAGCGGGGGTGCAAATGAGCAGTTCTTC. The full variable domain, its missing parts supplied by reference TRBV5-1 and TRBJ2-1, is KAGVTQTPRYLIKTRGQQVTLSCSPISGHRSVSWYQQTPGQGLQFLFEYFSETQRNKGNFPGRFSGRQFSNSRSEMNVSTLELGDSALYLCASSLPTSGGANEQFFGPGTRLTVL.

The V and J genes are TRBV9 and TRBJ1-1; 8 positions agree with TRBD1. V lost 0 bases to trimming and J lost 3 bases; unmatched junction nucleotides: 7. Germline V gene sequence: CDR1 SGDLS, CDR2 YYNGEE. CDR3 length: 16 residues. The CDR3 reads CASSVGTGYLHTEAFF. As DNA, the CDR3 is TGTGCCAGCAGCGTAGGGACAGGGTACCTTCACACTGAAGCTTTCTTT. Complete variable domain (other parts from reference TRBV9 and TRBJ1-1): DSGVTQTPKHLITATGQRVTLRCSPRSGDLSVYWYQQSLDQGLQFLIQYYNGEERAKGNILERFSAQQFPDLHSELNLSSLELGDSALYFCASSVGTGYLHTEAFFGQGTRLTVV.

V is TRBV7-2 and J is TRBJ2-1; D may be TRBD1 (6 bases). This CDR3 has 15 residues. Germline V gene sequence: CDR1 SGHTA, CDR2 FQGNSA. V was pared by 5 bases and J by 5 bases, with 16 bases between. CDR3 nucleotide sequence: TGTGCCAGCAGCCTTGTAGGGGGTCGGGACAATGAGCAGTTCTTC. Translating it yields CASSLVGGRDNEQFF.

This clone has a single count. This rearrangement joins TRBV5-1 to TRBJ1-3; 8 nucleotides match TRBD1. V gave up 0 bases and J gave up 8 bases; unmatched junction bases: 10. Germline V gene sequence: CDR1 SGHRS, CDR2 YFSETQ. This CDR3 has 16 amino acids. CDR3 in DNA: TGCGCCAGCAGCTTGGCACCGGACAGGGAGGAATACACCATATATTTT. Its protein product is CASSLAPDREEYTIYF.

The V and J genes are TRBV15 and TRBJ2-1; D ambiguous. This CDR3 contains 14 residues. The V end lost 0 bases, the J end lost 4 bases, and 7 bases lay between the germline ends. Looked up from germline, CDR1 is LNHNV and CDR2 is YYDKDF (reference sequence). The CDR3 DNA sequence: TGTGCCACCAGCAGAGATTTGAGGTACAATGAGCAGTTCTTC. Protein sequence: CATSRDLRYNEQFF. The complete variable domain, with remaining parts taken from reference TRBV15 and TRBJ2-1, reads DAMVIQNPRYQVTQFGKPVTLSCSQTLNHNVMYWYQQKSSQAPKLLFHYYDKDFNNEADTPDNFQSRRPNTSFCFLDIRSPGLGDTAMYLCATSRDLRYNEQFFGPGTRLTVL.

The V and J genes are TRBV28 and TRBJ1-5; D might be TRBD1 (5 bases). Germline V gives CDR1 MDHEN, CDR2 SYDVKM. Trimming stripped 7 bases from V and 6 bases from J, with 16 bases between. The CDR3 length is 14 residues. The CDR3 here is CASTLGGTGQPQHF. The CDR3 DNA reads TGTGCCAGCACCCTGGGAGGGACGGGTCAGCCCCAGCATTTT.

The chain is built from TRBV12-5 and TRBJ2-2; TRBD1 matches at 7 bases. CDR1 and CDR2 from the germline V gene are LGHNT and FRNRAP. V was pared by 3 bases and J by 5 bases, with 0 bases of the junction left unmatched. This CDR3 has 13 amino acids. CDR3 loop: CASGLQGTGELFF. Written as DNA, the CDR3 is TGTGCTAGTGGTTTACAGGGGACCGGGGAGCTGTTTTTT.